This T cell receptor beta chain was identified in a study of T cell responses to AZD1222 COVID-19 vaccine. General study points: Increases in Spike-specific TCR breadth and depth were seen after two AZD1222 doses.

Pooling was applied to second doses at about 4 or about 12 weeks. Clones were read by immunoSEQ multiplex PCR, and TCRdb kept only the in-frame ones, dropping some. The sample holds more than 70,000 clones, 70% to 90% seen once. In its sample, this clone was seen once. Its antigen remains unknown. Germline trimming cut 3 bases from V and 0 bases from J; bases unmatched to any gene: 8. The CDR3 has 18 residues. The V gene's germline CDR1 is LNHDA and CDR2 SQIVND (reference sequence). The rearrangement links TRBV19 to TRBJ2-1; 10 bases line up with TRBD2. The sample in question was peripheral blood, obtained 28 days after the second AZD1222 dose. The TCR was taken from an adult who received the AZD1222 COVID-19 vaccine. The chain's CDR3 is CASSIRLAGASSYNEQFF. CDR3 bases: TGTGCCAGTAGTATTAGGCTAGCGGGAGCTAGCTCCTACAATGAGCAGTTCTTC. The full variable domain, with the rest looked up from reference TRBV19 and TRBJ2-1, is DGGITQSPKYLFRKEGQNVTLSCEQNLNHDAMYWYRQDPGQGLRLIYYSQIVNDFQKGDIAEGYSVSREKKESFPLTVTSAQKNPTAFYLCASSIRLAGASSYNEQFFGPGTRLTVL.